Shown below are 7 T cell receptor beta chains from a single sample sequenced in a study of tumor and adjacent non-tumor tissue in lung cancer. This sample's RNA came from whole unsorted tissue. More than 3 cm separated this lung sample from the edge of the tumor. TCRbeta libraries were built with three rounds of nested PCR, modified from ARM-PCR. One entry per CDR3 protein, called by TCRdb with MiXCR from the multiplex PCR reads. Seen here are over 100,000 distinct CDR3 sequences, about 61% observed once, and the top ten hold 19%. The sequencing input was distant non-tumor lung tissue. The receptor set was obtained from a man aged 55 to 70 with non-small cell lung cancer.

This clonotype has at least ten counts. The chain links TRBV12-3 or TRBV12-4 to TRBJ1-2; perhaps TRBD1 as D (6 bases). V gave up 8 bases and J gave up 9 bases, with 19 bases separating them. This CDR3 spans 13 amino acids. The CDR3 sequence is CASAPDGGPSYTF. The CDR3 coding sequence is TGTGCCAGCGCCCCGGATGGGGGCCCAAGCTACACCTTC.

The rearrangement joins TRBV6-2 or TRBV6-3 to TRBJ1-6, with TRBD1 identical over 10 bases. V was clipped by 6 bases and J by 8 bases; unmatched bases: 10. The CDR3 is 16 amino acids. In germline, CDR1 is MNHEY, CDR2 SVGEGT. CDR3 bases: TGTGCCAGCAGCCAAACCCCGGGACAGGGGTATTCACCCCTCCACTTT. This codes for CASSQTPGQGYSPLHF.

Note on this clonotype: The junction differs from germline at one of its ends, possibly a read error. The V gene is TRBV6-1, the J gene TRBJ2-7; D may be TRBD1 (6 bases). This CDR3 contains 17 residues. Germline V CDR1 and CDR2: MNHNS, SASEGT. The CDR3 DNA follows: TGTGCCAGCAGTCCACGGACAGAGGGTTTTAGGTCCTACGGGCAGTACTTC. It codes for CASSPRTEGFRSYGQYF.

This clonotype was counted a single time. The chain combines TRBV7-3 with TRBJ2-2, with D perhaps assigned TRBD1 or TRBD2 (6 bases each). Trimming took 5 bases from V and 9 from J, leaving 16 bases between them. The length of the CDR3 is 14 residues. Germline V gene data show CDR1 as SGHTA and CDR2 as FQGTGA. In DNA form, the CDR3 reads TGTGCCAGCAGCCCTGGAGGGGGGAGCAGGGAGCTGTTTTTT. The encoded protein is CASSPGGGSRELFF. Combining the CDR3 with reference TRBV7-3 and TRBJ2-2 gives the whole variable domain GAGVSQTPSNKVTEKGKYVELRCDPISGHTALYWYRQSLGQGPEFLIYFQGTGAADDSGLPNDRFFAVRPEGSVSTLKIQRTERGDSAVYLCASSPGGGSRELFFGEGSRLTVL.

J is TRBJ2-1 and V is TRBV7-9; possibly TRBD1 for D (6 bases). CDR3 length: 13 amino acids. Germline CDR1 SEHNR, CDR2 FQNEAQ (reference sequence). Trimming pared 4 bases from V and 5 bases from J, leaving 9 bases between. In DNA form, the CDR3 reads TGTGCCAGCAGCTCCAGGGGAAACAATGAGCAGTTCTTC. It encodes CASSSRGNNEQFF.

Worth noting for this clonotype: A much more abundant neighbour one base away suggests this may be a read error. The DNA of the CDR3 is TGTGCCAGCGGTTCCCGGACAGCAAATCAGCCCCAGCATTTT. Amino acid sequence: CASGSRTANQPQHF. V usage is TRBV12-3 or TRBV12-4 and J usage is TRBJ1-5, with a weak D call TRBD1 (6 bases). The CDR3 has 14 residues. The V end was cut by 8 bases, the J end by 4 bases, with 15 bases between.

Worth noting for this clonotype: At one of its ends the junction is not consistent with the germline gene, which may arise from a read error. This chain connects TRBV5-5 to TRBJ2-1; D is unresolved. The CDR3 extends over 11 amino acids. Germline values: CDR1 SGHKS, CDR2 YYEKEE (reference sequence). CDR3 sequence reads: CVSSLADEQFF. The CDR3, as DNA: TGTGTCAGCAGCTTGGCGGACGAGCAGTTCTTC.